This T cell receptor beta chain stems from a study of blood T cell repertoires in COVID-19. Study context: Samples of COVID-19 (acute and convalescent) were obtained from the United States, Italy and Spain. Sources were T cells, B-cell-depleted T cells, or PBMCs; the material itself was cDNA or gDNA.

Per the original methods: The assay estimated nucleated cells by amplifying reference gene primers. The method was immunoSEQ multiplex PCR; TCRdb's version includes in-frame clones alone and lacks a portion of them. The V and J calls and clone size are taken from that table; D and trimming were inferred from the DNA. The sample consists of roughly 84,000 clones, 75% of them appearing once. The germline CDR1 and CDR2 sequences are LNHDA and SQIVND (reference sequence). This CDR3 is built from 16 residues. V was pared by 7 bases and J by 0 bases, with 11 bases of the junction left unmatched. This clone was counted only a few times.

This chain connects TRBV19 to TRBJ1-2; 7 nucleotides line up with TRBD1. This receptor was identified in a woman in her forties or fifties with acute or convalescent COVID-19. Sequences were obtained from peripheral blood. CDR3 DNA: TGTGCCAGTATGAATCTATGGGACAGAACTAACTATGGCTACACCTTC. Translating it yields CASMNLWDRTNYGYTF.